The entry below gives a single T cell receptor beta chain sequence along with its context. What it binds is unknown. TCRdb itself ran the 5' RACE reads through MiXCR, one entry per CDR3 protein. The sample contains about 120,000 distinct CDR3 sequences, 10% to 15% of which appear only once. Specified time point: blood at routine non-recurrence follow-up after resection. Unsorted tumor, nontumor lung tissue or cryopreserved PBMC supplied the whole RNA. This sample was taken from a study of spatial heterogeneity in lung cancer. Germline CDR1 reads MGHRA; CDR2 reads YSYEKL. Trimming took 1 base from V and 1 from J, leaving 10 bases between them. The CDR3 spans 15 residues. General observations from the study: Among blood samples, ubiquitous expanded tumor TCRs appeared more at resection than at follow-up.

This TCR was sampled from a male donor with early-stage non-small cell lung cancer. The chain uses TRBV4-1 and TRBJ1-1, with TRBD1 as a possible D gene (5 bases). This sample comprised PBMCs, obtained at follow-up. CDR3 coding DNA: TGCGCCAGCAGCCAAGTGGGACTTCAGAACACTGAAGCTTTCTTT. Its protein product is CASSQVGLQNTEAFF.